This T cell receptor (beta chain) was observed in a study of OX40 agonist ivuxolimab in advanced cancers. About the study: Patients took ivuxolimab, an agonistic anti-OX40 (CD134) antibody.

A note on this clone: Its matching antigen is unknown.

Sequencing used immunoSEQ multiplex PCR; TCRdb keeps in-frame clones, though not all of them. The sample has tens of thousands of clones; 88% are singletons. CDR3 length: 12 residues. Germline CDR1 reads ENHRY; CDR2 reads SYGVKD. V was trimmed by 6 bases and J by 4 bases, leaving 7 bases between them. Broader study findings: CD8+ T cells averaged more expanded clones than CD4+.

The clonotype originates from an adult with an advanced solid tumor such as melanoma, head and neck, liver or kidney cancer. The material sequenced was CD4+ or CD8+ T cells sorted from blood, taken in a trial of the OX40 agonist ivuxolimab. The rearrangement links TRBV10-3 to TRBJ2-1; D is undetermined. CDR3: CAIRKGYNEQFF. Here the CDR3 DNA reads TGTGCCATCAGAAAGGGATACAATGAGCAGTTCTTC.